The table lists the clone carrying this T cell receptor beta chain with many counts. Its matching antigen is unknown. The data are from a study of T cells in Graves' hyperthyroidism and ophthalmopathy. The wider study: Peripheral blood samples were taken at initial diagnosis, prior to any treatment.

With 2 bases removed from V and 5 bases from J, the gap between germline ends came to 10 bases. From germline, CDR1 is ENHRY and CDR2 SYGVKD. This CDR3 has 14 amino acids. Authors of the study amplified TCR beta CDR3 regions from RNA transcripts. A first-round RT-PCR of the TCR CDR3 used the HTBI primer set. TCRdb passed the multiplex PCR reads through MiXCR, listing each CDR3 protein once. Among a few hundred thousand distinct CDR3 sequences listed, 15% to 19% were seen once. Study findings and constraints: Most thyroid clonotypes expanded above 0.001 were also detected in blood.

The receptor was isolated from a woman in her twenties or thirties with Graves' hyperthyroidism. The sequenced sample consisted of blood. This rearrangement joins TRBV10-3 to TRBJ1-5; no clear D gene. The CDR3 here is CAISENSDDQPQHF. CDR3 bases: TGTGCCATCAGTGAGAACTCGGACGATCAGCCCCAGCATTTT.